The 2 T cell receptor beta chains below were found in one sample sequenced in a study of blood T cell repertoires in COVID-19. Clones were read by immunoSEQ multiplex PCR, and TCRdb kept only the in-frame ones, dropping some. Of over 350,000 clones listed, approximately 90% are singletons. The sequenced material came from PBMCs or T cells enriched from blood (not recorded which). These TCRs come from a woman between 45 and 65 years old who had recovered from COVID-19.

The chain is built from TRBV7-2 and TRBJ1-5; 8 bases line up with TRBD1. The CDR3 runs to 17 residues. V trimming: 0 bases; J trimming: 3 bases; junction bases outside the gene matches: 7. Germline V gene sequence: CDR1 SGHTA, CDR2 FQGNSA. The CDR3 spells CASSLALTGGFNQPQHF. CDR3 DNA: TGTGCCAGCAGCTTAGCGTTAACAGGGGGGTTCAATCAGCCCCAGCATTTT.

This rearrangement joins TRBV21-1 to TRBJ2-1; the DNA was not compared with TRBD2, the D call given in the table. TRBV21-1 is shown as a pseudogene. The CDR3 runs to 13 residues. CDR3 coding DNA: TGTGCCAGAACTAGCGGGGAGAGCAATGAGCAGTTCTTC. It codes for CARTSGESNEQFF.